This is a list of T cell receptor beta chains from one sample in a study of blood T cell repertoires in COVID-19. Assay: immunoSEQ multiplex PCR; the TCRdb copy retains only in-frame clones and omits some. The table records around 190,000 clones, about 81% of them present only once. The sequenced sample consisted of PBMCs or T cells enriched from blood (not recorded which). These receptors were obtained from a man in his forties who had recovered from COVID-19. The CDR3 runs from the conserved cysteine through the conserved F or W. The D gene is left open where the match is weak. The listing skips clone size in some rows; elsewhere it reads once, few, many or a size class.

d_call | j_call | v_call | clone_size | cdr3_aa | cdr3_nt
- | TRBJ1-6 | TRBV7-2 | few | CASSLYRVSSYNSPLHF | TGTGCCAGCAGCTTATATCGGGTGAGCTCCTATAATTCACCCCTCCACTTT
- | TRBJ1-1 | TRBV15 | - | CATSVDSNGAFF | TGTGCCACCAGCGTAGACAGCAACGGAGCTTTCTTT
TRBD1 | TRBJ1-3 | TRBV12-3/TRBV12-4 | few | CASTTGAGNTIYF | TGTGCCAGCACCACAGGGGCTGGAAACACCATATATTTT
- | TRBJ2-7 | TRBV30 | - | CAWSVGGLTYEQYF | TGTGCCTGGAGTGTGGGGGGATTGACCTACGAGCAGTACTTC
TRBD1 | TRBJ1-2 | TRBV3-1/TRBV3-2 | - | CASSSTGAATF | TGTGCCAGCAGCTCTACAGGGGCAGCCACCTTC
- | TRBJ2-3 | TRBV12-3/TRBV12-4 | - | CASSPGRDTQYF | TGTGCCAGCAGCCCGGGGAGGGATACGCAGTATTTT
- | TRBJ1-6 | TRBV2 | - | CACRDSRRRYNSPLHF | TGTGCCTGTCGTGATTCCAGGCGACGATATAATTCACCCCTCCACTTT
TRBD1 | TRBJ1-2 | TRBV9 | - | CASGQGGNYGYTF | TGTGCCAGCGGACAGGGGGGTAACTATGGCTACACCTTC
- | TRBJ1-2 | TRBV10-1 | - | CASSGGGRRGKIYGYTF | TGCGCCAGCAGTGGCGGCGGGCGCAGGGGAAAAATCTATGGCTACACCTTC
TRBD1 | TRBJ1-3 | TRBV3-1/TRBV3-2 | - | CASRLGTAGNTIYF | TGTGCCAGCAGACTAGGGACAGCTGGAAACACCATATATTTT
- | TRBJ2-2 | TRBV14 | - | CASSLNTGELFF | TGTGCCAGCAGTTTAAACACCGGGGAGCTGTTTTTT
- | TRBJ1-2 | TRBV5-4 | - | CASSSGQRINYGYTF | TGTGCCAGCAGCTCAGGACAGCGCATTAACTATGGCTACACCTTC
TRBD2 | TRBJ2-3 | TRBV7-6 | - | CASSSGLGGTDTQYF | TGTGCCAGCAGTTCGGGACTAGGAGGCACAGATACGCAGTATTTT
TRBD2 | TRBJ2-1 | TRBV3-1/TRBV3-2 | - | CASSQDTPASGENNEQFF | TGTGCCAGCAGCCAAGATACCCCTGCTAGCGGGGAAAACAATGAGCAGTTCTTC
TRBD2 | TRBJ2-5 | TRBV5-6 | - | CASSLRGLAETQYF | TGTGCCAGCAGCTTGCGAGGACTAGCAGAGACCCAGTACTTC
- | TRBJ2-7 | TRBV30 | - | CAWKFSGSSYEQYF | TGTGCCTGGAAATTCTCGGGGAGCTCCTACGAGCAGTACTTC
TRBD2 | TRBJ2-5 | TRBV24-1 | - | CATSEWGLADQETQYF | TGTGCCACCAGTGAATGGGGACTAGCGGACCAAGAGACCCAGTACTTC
- | TRBJ2-1 | TRBV5-1 | once | CASSLPSSYNEQFF | TGCGCCAGCAGCTTGCCTAGCTCCTACAATGAGCAGTTCTTC
TRBD1 | TRBJ2-2 | TRBV10-3 | - | CAISLGQASTGELFF | TGTGCCATCAGTTTAGGACAGGCCTCCACCGGGGAGCTGTTTTTT
TRBD1 | TRBJ1-1 | TRBV10-3 | once | CAISEPDRGHTEAFF | TGTGCCATCAGTGAGCCGGACAGGGGGCACACTGAAGCTTTCTTT
- | TRBJ1-2 | TRBV21-1 | - | CASCPEGWGYTF | TGTGCCAGCTGCCCGGAGGGATGGGGCTACACCTTC
- | TRBJ2-1 | TRBV6-5 | - | CASRRSGDYNEQFF | TGTGCCAGCAGGCGGTCAGGGGACTACAATGAGCAGTTCTTC
TRBD1 | TRBJ1-2 | TRBV7-9 | few | CASSLGLGTGLDGYTF | TGTGCCAGCAGCTTAGGACTCGGGACAGGGCTCGATGGCTACACCTTC
TRBD1 | TRBJ2-7 | TRBV6-1 | - | CASSGLNPGQESYEQYF | TGTGCCAGCAGTGGCCTGAACCCCGGACAGGAATCCTACGAGCAGTACTTC
TRBD2 | TRBJ2-1 | TRBV5-1 | - | CASSSQGSGRGRGNEQFF | TGCGCCAGCAGCTCTCAGGGGAGCGGGAGGGGAAGGGGGAATGAGCAGTTCTTC
TRBD1 | TRBJ1-3 | TRBV24-1 | - | CATSDSGQGFTGNTIYF | TGTGCCACCAGTGACTCCGGACAGGGCTTCACTGGAAACACCATATATTTT
- | TRBJ1-2 | TRBV28 | - | CASSLNSLAGGYTF | TGTGCCAGCAGTTTAAACTCCCTTGCAGGAGGCTACACCTTC
- | TRBJ1-2 | TRBV19 | - | CASSIPRGYGYTF | TGTGCCAGTAGTATACCGAGAGGCTATGGCTACACCTTC
TRBD2 | TRBJ2-7 | TRBV9 | - | CASGKTSGGLSSYEQYF | TGTGCCAGCGGGAAAACTAGCGGGGGACTCAGCTCCTACGAGCAGTACTTC
- | TRBJ1-1 | TRBV7-6 | - | CASSRVVATEAFF | TGTGCCAGCAGCCGGGTTGTAGCAACTGAAGCTTTCTTT
- | TRBJ1-2 | TRBV29-1 | once | CSVPMRGSYGYTF | TGCAGCGTACCCATGCGGGGGAGCTATGGCTACACCTTC
TRBD1 | TRBJ1-2 | TRBV9 | - | CASSVDAGGNNGYTF | TGTGCCAGCAGCGTAGACGCAGGGGGTAACAATGGCTACACCTTC
- | TRBJ2-7 | TRBV6-5 | - | CASSYSWQTYEQYF | TGTGCCAGCAGTTACTCGTGGCAGACCTACGAGCAGTACTTC
TRBD1 | TRBJ2-5 | TRBV3-1/TRBV3-2 | - | CASSQRSGQRQETQYF | TGTGCCAGCAGCCAGAGGTCGGGACAGCGTCAAGAGACCCAGTACTTC
TRBD2 | TRBJ2-5 | TRBV10-3 | - | CAISELRTSNIKTETQYF | TGTGCCATCAGTGAGTTGCGGACTAGTAATATAAAGACGGAGACCCAGTACTTC
TRBD1 | TRBJ1-2 | TRBV6-5 | few | CASRVSGQNYGYTF | TGTGCCAGCAGGGTATCGGGACAGAACTATGGCTACACCTTC
TRBD2 | TRBJ2-1 | TRBV18 | - | CASSPGGGLYNEQFF | TGTGCCAGCTCCCCTGGCGGGGGACTCTACAATGAGCAGTTCTTC
TRBD1 | TRBJ2-3 | TRBV10-1 | once | CASSPQGARADTQYF | TGCGCCAGCAGCCCTCAGGGGGCGAGGGCAGATACGCAGTATTTT
- | TRBJ2-2 | TRBV9 | - | CASSAHTSAGELFF | TGTGCCAGCAGCGCCCATACCTCGGCCGGGGAGCTGTTTTTT
- | TRBJ1-2 | TRBV27 | - | CASSLNRVIYTF | TGTGCCAGCAGTTTAAACAGGGTAATCTACACCTTC
- | TRBJ1-5 | TRBV28 | few | CASSLVIQGYVQPQHF | TGTGCCAGCAGTTTAGTGATCCAGGGGTATGTTCAGCCCCAGCATTTT
TRBD2 | TRBJ2-7 | TRBV12-5 | few | CASGSPGLAVRQYF | TGTGCTAGTGGTTCACCGGGACTAGCGGTAAGGCAGTACTTC
TRBD1 | TRBJ1-2 | TRBV3-1/TRBV3-2 | - | CASSSRTGYYGYTF | TGTGCCAGCAGCTCCCGGACAGGGTACTATGGCTACACCTTC
- | TRBJ2-1 | TRBV12-3/TRBV12-4 | - | CASSSPASEQFF | TGTGCCAGCAGCTCCCCCGCGAGTGAGCAGTTCTTC
- | TRBJ1-1 | TRBV11-1 | - | CASSSGTMNTEAFF | TGTGCCAGCAGCTCCGGGACAATGAACACTGAAGCTTTCTTT
TRBD1 | TRBJ1-1 | TRBV7-6 | few | CASSLTGTARNTEAFF | TGTGCCAGCAGCTTAACCGGGACAGCCAGGAACACTGAAGCTTTCTTT
TRBD1 | TRBJ2-3 | TRBV19 | - | CASSTVRQGASTDTQYF | TGTGCCAGTAGTACCGTGCGACAGGGGGCTAGCACAGATACGCAGTATTTT
- | TRBJ1-2 | TRBV20-1 | - | CSARSVRFVHF | TGCAGTGCTAGATCGGTCCGGTTCGTTCACTTC